A selection of T cell receptor beta chains follows, all from one sample in a study of T cell changes during pregnancy in multiple sclerosis. The repertoire was sequenced with immunoSEQ multiplex PCR; TCRdb's copy has only in-frame clones and lacks some. The sample carries around 68,000 clones, about nine tenths recorded once. The specimen was peripheral blood, collected in the third trimester of pregnancy. These receptors were taken from a female donor with multiple sclerosis, enrolled in a pregnancy study. Both conserved end residues are trimmed from each CDR3.

j_call cdr3_length v_call cdr3_aa
TRBJ2-7 11 TRBV29-1 SFRTGGGYEQY
TRBJ1-5 11 TRBV7-3 ASSLTRDQPQH
TRBJ1-2 10 TRBV7-8 ASSFDREGYT
TRBJ2-3 15 TRBV6-1 ASSGQRSGGSTDTQY
TRBJ2-7 12 TRBV19 ASSIARTGEEQY
TRBJ2-3 18 TRBV7-3 ASSPRGAGGLQRSTDTQY
TRBJ1-1 11 TRBV19 ASSARVGTEAF
TRBJ2-3 12 TRBV11-2 ASRPSESQDTQY
TRBJ2-1 11 TRBV5-1 ASSFRQGDEQF
TRBJ2-1 11 TRBV29-1 SVGEGAYNEQF
TRBJ2-3 12 TRBV5-1 ASSFTGSQDTQY
TRBJ2-6 14 TRBV7-9 ASKGGPLSGANVLT
TRBJ2-1 13 TRBV9 ASSYTSEGVGEQF
TRBJ2-7 14 TRBV7-9 ASSPLLAGRAYEQY
TRBJ2-1 15 TRBV7-9 ASSLGRGLGGYNEQF
TRBJ2-1 14 TRBV1 TSSPKLREGFDEQF
TRBJ2-1 13 TRBV19 ASSPVDYRVNEQF
TRBJ1-2 13 TRBV7-2 ASSLPLGQLYGYT
TRBJ1-3 16 TRBV9 ASSSAPGQLFSGNTIY
TRBJ2-1 12 TRBV4-2 ASSPRGTYNEQF
TRBJ1-4 14 TRBV11-2 ASSPLTGRGNEKLF
TRBJ2-7 15 TRBV7-2 ASSVDPHRDRAGEQY
TRBJ1-1 12 TRBV7-9 ASSKTGLNTEAF
TRBJ2-2 13 TRBV5-1 ASSHGTGGTGELF
TRBJ2-7 13 TRBV5-1 ASNPTGGASNEQY
TRBJ1-5 11 TRBV5-1 ASSLAQGSPQH
TRBJ1-5 12 TRBV6-4 ASSDGPGGQPQH
TRBJ1-1 11 TRBV30 AWSAGKNTEAF
TRBJ2-7 11 TRBV6-1 ASSEHFVYEQY
TRBJ1-5 16 TRBV12-5 ASGPGTGALRGNQPQH
TRBJ1-5 13 TRBV11-2 ASSPGGEGNQPQH
TRBJ1-5 14 TRBV4-1 ASSQDHRTHYQPQH
TRBJ1-2 12 TRBV18 ASDTAPANYGYT
TRBJ2-7 9 TRBV4-2 ASSLNYEQY
TRBJ2-2 13 TRBV6-6 ASSVPAAGTGELF
TRBJ2-7 12 TRBV18 ASSSSGTSYEQY
TRBJ2-3 15 TRBV7-6 ASSLIRTSGGRDTQY
TRBJ1-5 15 TRBV4-1 ASSQDRTGVSNQPQH
TRBJ1-6 11 TRBV11-2 ASEGGGGSPLH
TRBJ2-2 14 TRBV5-1 ASSPQPGGSAGELF
TRBJ1-3 12 TRBV15 ATSRDSTGNTIY
TRBJ1-5 12 TRBV2 ASSGRGGTQPQH
TRBJ2-7 12 TRBV13 ASSYGLAGSEQY
TRBJ1-1 10 TRBV6-6 ASSYGDTEAF
TRBJ2-7 15 TRBV5-4 ASSPTSGGPLTYEQY
TRBJ2-1 14 TRBV19 ASSDVHRVGYNEQF
TRBJ2-7 15 TRBV2 ASSEWINRGQRTQQY
TRBJ1-2 11 TRBV7-8 ASSRGTDRGYT
TRBJ1-5 11 TRBV11-2 ASSLSESAPQH
TRBJ2-1 12 TRBV7-3 ASKAAGLYNEQF
TRBJ2-2 13 TRBV6-5 ASKRQGANTGELF
TRBJ1-3 13 TRBV19 ASSVQGASGNTIY
TRBJ2-2 12 TRBV5-8 ASSHYGQTGELF
TRBJ2-1 13 TRBV7-9 ASSFSGSSYNEQF
TRBJ1-5 11 TRBV12-5 ASAQSPVSPQH
TRBJ2-7 11 TRBV9 ASSEGQGEEQY
TRBJ2-3 13 TRBV7-2 ASSLVTSGTDTQY